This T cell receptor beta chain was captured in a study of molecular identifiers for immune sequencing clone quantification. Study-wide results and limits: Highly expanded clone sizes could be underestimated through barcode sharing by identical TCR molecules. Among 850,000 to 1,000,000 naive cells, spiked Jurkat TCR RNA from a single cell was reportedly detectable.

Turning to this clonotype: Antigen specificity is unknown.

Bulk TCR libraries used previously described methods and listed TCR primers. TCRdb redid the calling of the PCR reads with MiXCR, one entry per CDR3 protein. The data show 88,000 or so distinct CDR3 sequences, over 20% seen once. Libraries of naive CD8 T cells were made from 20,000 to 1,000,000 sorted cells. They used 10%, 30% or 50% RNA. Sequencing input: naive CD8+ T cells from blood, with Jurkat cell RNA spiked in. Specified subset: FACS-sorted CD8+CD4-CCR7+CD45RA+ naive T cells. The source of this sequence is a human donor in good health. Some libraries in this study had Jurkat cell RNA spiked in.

CDR3 loop: CATHRSSYNSPLHF. CDR3 DNA: TGTGCCACCCATCGGAGCTCCTATAATTCACCCCTCCACTTT. The chain employs TRBV6-1 and TRBJ1-6; D call uncertain. Trimming took off 10 bases at V and 0 bases at J, with 10 bases between the two ends. CDR1 is MNHNS, CDR2 SASEGT, per germline. CDR3 length equals 14 residues.